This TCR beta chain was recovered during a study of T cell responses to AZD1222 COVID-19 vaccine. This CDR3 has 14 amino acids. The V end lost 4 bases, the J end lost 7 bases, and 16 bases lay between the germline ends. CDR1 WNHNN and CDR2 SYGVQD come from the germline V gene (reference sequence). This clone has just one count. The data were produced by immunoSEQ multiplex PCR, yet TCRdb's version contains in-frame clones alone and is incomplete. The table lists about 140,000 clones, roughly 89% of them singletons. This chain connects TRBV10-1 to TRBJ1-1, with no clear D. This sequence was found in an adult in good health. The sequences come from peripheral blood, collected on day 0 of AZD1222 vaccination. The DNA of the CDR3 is TGCGCCAGCAGTGGGGATAGGGAATTGAGTGAAGCTTTCTTT. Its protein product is CASSGDRELSEAFF.